The clone carrying this T cell receptor beta chain was detected a few times. TCRdb keeps only in-frame clones here, not all; method: immunoSEQ multiplex PCR. Of about 130,000 clones listed, 70% to 90% were seen once; the top ten hold 3% to 3.5%. These data are taken from a study of control samples from healthy donors and cancer patients. The germline CDR1 and CDR2 sequences are MNHEY and SVGAGI. The V gene end was trimmed by 6 bases and the J gene end by 3 bases; junction bases not matched to a gene: 8. The CDR3 loop spans 15 amino acids. V usage is TRBV6-5 and J usage is TRBJ1-2, with 9 bases matching TRBD1. This receptor was taken from a man in his fifties in good health. Sequencing used blood. The CDR3 reads CASRAGQGLYYGYTF. CDR3 nucleotides: TGTGCCAGCAGAGCGGGACAGGGTCTATACTATGGCTACACCTTC.